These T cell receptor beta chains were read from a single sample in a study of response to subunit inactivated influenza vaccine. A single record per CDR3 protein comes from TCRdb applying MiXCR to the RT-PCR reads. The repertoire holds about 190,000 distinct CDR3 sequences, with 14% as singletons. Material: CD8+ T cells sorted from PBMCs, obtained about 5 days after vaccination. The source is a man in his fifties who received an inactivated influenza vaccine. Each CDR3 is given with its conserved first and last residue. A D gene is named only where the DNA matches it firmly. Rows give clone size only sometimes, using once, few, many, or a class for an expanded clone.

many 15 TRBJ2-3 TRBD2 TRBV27 CASSPASGYTDTQYF TGTGCCAGCAGTCCCGCTAGCGGTTACACAGATACGCAGTATTTT
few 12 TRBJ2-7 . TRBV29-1 CSAEGNSYEQYF TGCAGCGCCGAGGGCAATTCTTACGAGCAGTACTTC
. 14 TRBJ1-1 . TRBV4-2 CASSQEGGNTEAFF TGTGCCAGCAGCCAAGAAGGCGGGAACACTGAAGCTTTCTTT
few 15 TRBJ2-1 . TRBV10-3 CAISESDTPYNEQFF TGTGCCATCAGTGAGTCGGACACCCCCTACAATGAGCAGTTCTTC
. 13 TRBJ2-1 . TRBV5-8 CASSLALTREQFF TGTGCCAGCAGCTTGGCCCTTACACGTGAGCAGTTCTTC
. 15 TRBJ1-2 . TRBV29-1 CSVEDLIAKPYGYTF TGCAGCGTTGAAGATCTTATCGCGAAACCCTATGGCTACACCTTC
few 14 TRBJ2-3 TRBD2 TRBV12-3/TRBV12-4 CASLAGGGGDTQYF TGTGCCAGCCTTGCGGGGGGGGGTGGAGATACGCAGTATTTT
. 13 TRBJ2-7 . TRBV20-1 CSALPAISYEQYF TGCAGTGCCCTCCCGGCTATCTCCTACGAGCAGTACTTC
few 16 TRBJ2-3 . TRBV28 CASSPVGGAGTDTQYF TGTGCCAGCAGCCCTGTGGGTGGGGCCGGCACAGATACGCAGTATTTT
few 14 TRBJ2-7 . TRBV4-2 CASSQEGGADEQYF TGTGCCAGCAGCCAAGAGGGGGGGGCGGACGAGCAGTACTTC
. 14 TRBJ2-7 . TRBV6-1 CASSHRDNSYEQYF TGTGCCAGCAGCCACCGGGACAATTCCTACGAGCAGTACTTC